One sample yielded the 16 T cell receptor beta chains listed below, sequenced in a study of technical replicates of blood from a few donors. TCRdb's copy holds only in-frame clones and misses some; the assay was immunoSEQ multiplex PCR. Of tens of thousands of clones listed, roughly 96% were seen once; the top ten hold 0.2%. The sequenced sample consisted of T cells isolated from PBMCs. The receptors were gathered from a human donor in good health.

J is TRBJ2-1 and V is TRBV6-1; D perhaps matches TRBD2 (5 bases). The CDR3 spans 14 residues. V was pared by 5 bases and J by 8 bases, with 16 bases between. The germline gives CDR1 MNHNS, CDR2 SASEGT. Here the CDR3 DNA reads TGTGCCAGCAGTTCCCAAACTAGTGTCCATGAGCAGTTCTTC. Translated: CASSSQTSVHEQFF.

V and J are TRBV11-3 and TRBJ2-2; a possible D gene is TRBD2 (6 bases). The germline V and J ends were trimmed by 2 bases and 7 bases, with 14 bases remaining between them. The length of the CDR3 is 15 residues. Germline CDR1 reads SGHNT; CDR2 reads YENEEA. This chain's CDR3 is CASSLTTEAGGELFF. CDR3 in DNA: TGTGCCAGCAGCTTAACGACTGAAGCGGGCGGGGAGCTGTTTTTT.

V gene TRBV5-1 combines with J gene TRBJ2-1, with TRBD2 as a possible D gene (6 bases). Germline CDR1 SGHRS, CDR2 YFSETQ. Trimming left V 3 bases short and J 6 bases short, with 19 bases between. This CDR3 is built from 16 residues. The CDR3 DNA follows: TGCGCCAGCAGCTCCCTTCCCCACGGGAGCTCCAATGAGCAGTTCTTC. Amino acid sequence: CASSSLPHGSSNEQFF.

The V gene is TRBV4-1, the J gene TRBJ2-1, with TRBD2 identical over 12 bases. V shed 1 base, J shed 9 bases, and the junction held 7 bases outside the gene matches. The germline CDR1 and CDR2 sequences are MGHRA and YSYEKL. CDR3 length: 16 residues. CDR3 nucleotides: TGCGCCAGCAGCCAAGGTCGACTAGCGGGAGTTTTTGAGCAGTTCTTC. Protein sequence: CASSQGRLAGVFEQFF.

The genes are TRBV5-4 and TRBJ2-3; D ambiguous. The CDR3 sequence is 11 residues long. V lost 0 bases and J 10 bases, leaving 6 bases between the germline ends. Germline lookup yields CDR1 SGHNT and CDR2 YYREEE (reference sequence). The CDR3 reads CASSLAFAQYF. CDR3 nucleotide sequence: TGTGCCAGCAGCTTGGCGTTTGCGCAGTATTTT.

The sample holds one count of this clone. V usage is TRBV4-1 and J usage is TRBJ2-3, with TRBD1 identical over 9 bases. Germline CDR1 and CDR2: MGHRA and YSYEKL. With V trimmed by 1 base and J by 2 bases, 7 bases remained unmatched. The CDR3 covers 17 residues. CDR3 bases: TGCGCCAGCAGCCAAGGTTTGCGGACAGGGGTCACAGATACGCAGTATTTT. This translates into CASSQGLRTGVTDTQYF.

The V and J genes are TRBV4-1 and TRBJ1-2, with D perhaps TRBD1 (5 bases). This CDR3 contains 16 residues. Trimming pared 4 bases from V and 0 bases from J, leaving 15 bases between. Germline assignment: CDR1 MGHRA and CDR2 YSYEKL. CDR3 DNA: TGCGCCAGCAGCCGCTATGCCAGGGATGCTAACTATGGCTACACCTTC. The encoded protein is CASSRYARDANYGYTF.

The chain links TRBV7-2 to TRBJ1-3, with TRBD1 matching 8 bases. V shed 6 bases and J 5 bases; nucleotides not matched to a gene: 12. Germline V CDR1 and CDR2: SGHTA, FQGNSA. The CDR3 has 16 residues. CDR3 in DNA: TGTGCCAGCAGACATCCCGACAGGGGTGGTAGAAACACCATATATTTT. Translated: CASRHPDRGGRNTIYF.

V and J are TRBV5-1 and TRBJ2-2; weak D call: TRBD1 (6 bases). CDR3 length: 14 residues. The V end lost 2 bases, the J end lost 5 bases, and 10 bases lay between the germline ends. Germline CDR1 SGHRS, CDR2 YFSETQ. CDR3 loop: CASSFGDRTGELFF. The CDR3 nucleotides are TGCGCCAGCAGCTTTGGTGACAGGACCGGGGAGCTGTTTTTT. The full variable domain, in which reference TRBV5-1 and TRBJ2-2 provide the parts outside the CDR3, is KAGVTQTPRYLIKTRGQQVTLSCSPISGHRSVSWYQQTPGQGLQFLFEYFSETQRNKGNFPGRFSGRQFSNSRSEMNVSTLELGDSALYLCASSFGDRTGELFFGEGSRLTVL.

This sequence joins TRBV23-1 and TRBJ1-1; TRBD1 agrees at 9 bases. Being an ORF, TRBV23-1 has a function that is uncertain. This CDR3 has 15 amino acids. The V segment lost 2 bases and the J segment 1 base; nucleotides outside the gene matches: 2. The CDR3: CASSQPGQGNTEAFF. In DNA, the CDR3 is TGCGCCAGCAGTCAACCGGGACAGGGGAACACTGAAGCTTTCTTT.

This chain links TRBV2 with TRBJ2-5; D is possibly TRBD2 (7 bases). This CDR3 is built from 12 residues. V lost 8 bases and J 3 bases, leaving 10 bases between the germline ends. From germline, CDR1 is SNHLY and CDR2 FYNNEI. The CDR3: CASGGAEETQYF. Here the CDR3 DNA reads TGTGCCAGCGGGGGGGCAGAAGAGACCCAGTACTTC.

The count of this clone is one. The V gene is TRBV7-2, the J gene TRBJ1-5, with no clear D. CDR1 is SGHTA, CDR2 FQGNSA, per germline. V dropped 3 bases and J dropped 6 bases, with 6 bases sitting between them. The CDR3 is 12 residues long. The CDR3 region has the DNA TGTGCCAGCAGCTTCTCCTTTCAGCCCCAGCATTTT. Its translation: CASSFSFQPQHF.

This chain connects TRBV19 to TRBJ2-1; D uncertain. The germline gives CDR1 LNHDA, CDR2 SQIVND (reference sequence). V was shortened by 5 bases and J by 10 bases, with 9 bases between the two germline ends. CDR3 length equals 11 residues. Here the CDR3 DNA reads TGTGCCAGTAGTTTTCGGCGGGAGCAGTTCTTC. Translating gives CASSFRREQFF. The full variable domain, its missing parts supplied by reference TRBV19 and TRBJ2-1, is DGGITQSPKYLFRKEGQNVTLSCEQNLNHDAMYWYRQDPGQGLRLIYYSQIVNDFQKGDIAEGYSVSREKKESFPLTVTSAQKNPTAFYLCASSFRREQFFGPGTRLTVL.

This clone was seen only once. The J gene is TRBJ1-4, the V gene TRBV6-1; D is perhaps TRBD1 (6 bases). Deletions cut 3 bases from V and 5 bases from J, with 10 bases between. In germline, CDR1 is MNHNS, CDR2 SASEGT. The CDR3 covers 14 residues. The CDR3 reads CASSEGGGNEKLFF. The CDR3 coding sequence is TGTGCCAGCAGTGAGGGAGGGGGAAATGAAAAACTGTTTTTT.

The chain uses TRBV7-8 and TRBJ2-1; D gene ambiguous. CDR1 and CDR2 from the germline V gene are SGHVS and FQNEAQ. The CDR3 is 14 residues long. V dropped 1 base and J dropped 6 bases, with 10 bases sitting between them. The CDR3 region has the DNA TGTGCCAGCAGCTTAGGCGCTAACCCCAATGAGCAGTTCTTC. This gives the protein CASSLGANPNEQFF.

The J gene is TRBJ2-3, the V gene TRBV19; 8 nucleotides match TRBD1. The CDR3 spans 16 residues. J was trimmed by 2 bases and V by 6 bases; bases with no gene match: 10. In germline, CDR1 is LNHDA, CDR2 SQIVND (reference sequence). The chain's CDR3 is CASRGQDYLTTDTQYF. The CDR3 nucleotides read TGTGCCAGTAGGGGACAGGACTATCTTACCACAGATACGCAGTATTTT.